This T cell receptor beta chain was captured in a study of prognosis after radiotherapy for stage I lung cancer. This clonotype was counted at least ten times. Multiplex PCR in two rounds served to amplify TCR beta CDR3 from genomic DNA. Amplification in first-round PCR relied on primers specific to each TRBV and TRBJ gene. Via MiXCR, TCRdb re-called the multiplex PCR reads, giving one row per CDR3 protein. Of 15,000 to 20,000 distinct CDR3 sequences in the sample, 50% were seen once. Between the trimmed V and J ends, which lost 1 base and 7 bases, there was a span of 16 bases. The CDR3 sequence is 16 residues long. CDR1 KGHSH and CDR2 LQKENI come from the germline V gene.

Sequencing was performed on PBMCs, taken before or after stereotactic body radiation therapy (not recorded which). The chain combines TRBV18 with TRBJ1-4, with D hard to call. The TCR originated in a donor of 50 years or more with non-small cell lung cancer. The CDR3 coding sequence is TGTGCCAGCTCACCACGCGAGAGGGCGCTGAGTGAAAAACTGTTTTTT. Protein sequence: CASSPRERALSEKLFF.